The text below deals with one T cell receptor (beta chain). Unmatched junction bases numbered 6, after V lost 0 bases and J lost 9 bases. The CDR3 spans 17 residues. Germline-derived CDR1 and CDR2 are SGHRS and YFSETQ. The data derive from a study of control samples from healthy donors and cancer patients. This table comes from immunoSEQ multiplex PCR, and its TCRdb copy is limited to in-frame clones, with some not included. Of about 130,000 clones listed, about 95% are singletons. This clonotype was obtained from a young man in good health. The chain joins TRBV5-1 to TRBJ2-1; 16 nucleotides agree with TRBD2. The specimen sequenced was blood. The CDR3 sequence is CASSLAGTSGGAGEQFF. CDR3 nucleotide sequence: TGCGCCAGCAGCTTGGCCGGGACTAGCGGGGGGGCTGGTGAGCAGTTCTTC.